The T cell receptor beta chain under discussion was sequenced for a study of blood T cell repertoires in COVID-19. V lost 6 bases to trimming and J lost 9 bases, with 15 bases between them. The CDR3 loop spans 12 amino acids. Per the germline V gene, CDR1 is KGHSH and CDR2 is LQKENI. Clones were read by immunoSEQ multiplex PCR, and TCRdb kept only the in-frame ones, dropping some. Among tens of thousands of clones listed, approximately 92% were seen once. The source is a man in his forties or fifties with active COVID-19. The V call is TRBV18, the J call TRBJ2-7; possible D gene TRBD2, 5 bases. The sequencing input was peripheral blood. In DNA form, the CDR3 reads TGTGCCAGCTCGATAAATCGGGGTTTGCAGTACTTC. Translation: CASSINRGLQYF.